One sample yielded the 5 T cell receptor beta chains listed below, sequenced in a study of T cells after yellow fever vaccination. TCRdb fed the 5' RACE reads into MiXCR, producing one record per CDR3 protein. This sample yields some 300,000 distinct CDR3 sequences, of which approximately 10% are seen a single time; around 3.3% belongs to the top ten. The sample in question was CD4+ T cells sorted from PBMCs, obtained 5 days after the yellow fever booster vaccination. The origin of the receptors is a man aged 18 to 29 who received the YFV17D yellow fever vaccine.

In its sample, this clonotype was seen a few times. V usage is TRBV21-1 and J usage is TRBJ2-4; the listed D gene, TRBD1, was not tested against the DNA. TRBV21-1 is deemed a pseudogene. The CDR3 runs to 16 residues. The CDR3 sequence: CASSNDRGDAKNIQYF. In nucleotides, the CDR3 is TGTGCCAGCAGCAATGACAGGGGGGATGCCAAAAACATTCAGTACTTC.

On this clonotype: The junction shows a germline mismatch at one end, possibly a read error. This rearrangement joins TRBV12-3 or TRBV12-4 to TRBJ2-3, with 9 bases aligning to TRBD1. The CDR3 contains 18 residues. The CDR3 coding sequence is TGTGCCAGCAGTAGCCACAGGGGGCGGAAGTCTAGCACAGATACGCTGTATTTT. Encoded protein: CASSSHRGRKSSTDTLYF.

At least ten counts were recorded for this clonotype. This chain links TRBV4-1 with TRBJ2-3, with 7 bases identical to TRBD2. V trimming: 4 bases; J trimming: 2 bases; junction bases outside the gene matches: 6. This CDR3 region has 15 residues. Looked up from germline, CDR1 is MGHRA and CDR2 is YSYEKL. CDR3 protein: CASSRTSEPTDTQYF. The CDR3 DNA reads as TGCGCCAGCAGCCGCACTAGCGAACCCACAGATACGCAGTATTTT.

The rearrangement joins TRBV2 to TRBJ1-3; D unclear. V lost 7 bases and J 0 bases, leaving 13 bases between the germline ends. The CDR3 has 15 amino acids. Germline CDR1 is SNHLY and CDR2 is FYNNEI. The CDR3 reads CASNPQRGSGNTIYF. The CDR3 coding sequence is TGTGCCAGCAACCCCCAGCGTGGCTCTGGAAACACCATATATTTT.

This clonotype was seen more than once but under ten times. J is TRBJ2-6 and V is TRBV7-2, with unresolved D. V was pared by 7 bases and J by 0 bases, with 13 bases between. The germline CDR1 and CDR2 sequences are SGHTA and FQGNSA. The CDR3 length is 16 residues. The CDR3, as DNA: TGTGCCAGCACCAAGGCTCCCCTCTCTGGGGCCAACGTCCTGACTTTC. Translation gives CASTKAPLSGANVLTF.